The source of this T cell receptor beta chain is a study of blood T cell repertoires in COVID-19. In the study overall: COVID-19 samples collected from the United States, Italy and Spain covered acute and convalescent phases. Sample material is recorded as cDNA or gDNA derived from T cells, B-cell-depleted T cells, or PBMCs.

Only in-frame clones appear in the TCRdb table, and some are missing; sequencing was by immunoSEQ multiplex PCR. The data contain 200,000 to 250,000 clones, 80% to 90% of them seen just once; the ten biggest clones take up roughly 2.5%. The V gene end was trimmed by 4 bases and the J gene end by 7 bases; junction bases not matched to a gene: 3. Germline values: CDR1 SGHDN, CDR2 FVKESK. CDR3 size: 15 residues. Seattle enrolled patients during active infection and tracked them longitudinally. The sample comprised peripheral blood. The receptor was derived from a man aged 30-40 years with COVID-19, enrolled during active disease. The rearrangement links TRBV14 to TRBJ2-3; 15 bases map to TRBD2. CDR3 region: CASSRTSGRVNTQYF. The DNA of the CDR3 is TGTGCCAGCAGCCGGACTAGCGGGAGGGTAAATACGCAGTATTTT. Variable domain in full (rest from reference TRBV14 and TRBJ2-3): EAGVTQFPSHSVIEKGQTVTLRCDPISGHDNLYWYRRVMGKEIKFLLHFVKESKQDESGMPNNRFLAERTGGTYSTLKVQPAELEDSGVYFCASSRTSGRVNTQYFGPGTRLTVL.